The 10 T cell receptor beta chains reported below all come from one sample, sequenced in a study of T cell responses to AZD1222 COVID-19 vaccine. Only in-frame clones appear in the TCRdb table, and some are missing; sequencing was by immunoSEQ multiplex PCR. The table has about 75,000 clones, about nine tenths seen once. The material sequenced was peripheral blood, taken 28 days after the second AZD1222 dose. The receptors derive from an adult who received the AZD1222 COVID-19 vaccine.

A few counts support this clone. The chain carries TRBV7-2 and TRBJ1-5, with a weak D call TRBD1 (5 bases). The V end lost 1 base, the J end lost 5 bases, and 12 bases lay between the germline ends. This CDR3 has 15 amino acids. CDR1 is SGHTA and CDR2 is FQGNSA in the germline V gene. CDR3 amino acids: CASSLVGADYQPQHF. CDR3 nucleotides: TGTGCCAGCAGCTTAGTCGGGGCTGACTATCAGCCCCAGCATTTT.

This CDR3 reads CASSLGVSLDEQYF. In DNA form, the CDR3 reads TGTGCCAGCAGCCTTGGGGTGAGTTTGGACGAGCAGTACTTC. This chain links TRBV7-9 with TRBJ2-7; D ambiguous. The V end was cut by 5 bases, the J end by 5 bases, with 16 bases between. The CDR3 sequence is 14 residues long. In germline, CDR1 is SEHNR, CDR2 FQNEAQ (reference sequence). The complete variable domain, with remaining parts taken from reference TRBV7-9 and TRBJ2-7, reads DTGVSQNPRHKITKRGQNVTFRCDPISEHNRLYWYRQTLGQGPEFLTYFQNEAQLEKSRLLSDRFSAERPKGSFSTLEIQRTEQGDSAMYLCASSLGVSLDEQYFGPGTRLTVT.

The chain links TRBV6-5 to TRBJ1-1; perhaps TRBD1 as D (6 bases). Trimming pared 7 bases from V and 4 bases from J, leaving 13 bases between. Germline CDR1 MNHEY, CDR2 SVGAGI. The CDR3 extends over 13 amino acids. CDR3 in DNA: TGTGCCAGCACCCAGGGACATGGCACTGAAGCTTTCTTT. Protein product: CASTQGHGTEAFF.

This clone was detected a few times. The V gene is TRBV7-2, the J gene TRBJ2-7; TRBD2 matches at 8 bases. Per the germline V gene, CDR1 is SGHTA and CDR2 is FQGNSA. V dropped 4 bases and J dropped 3; count of bases not matched to a gene: 8. The CDR3 runs to 15 residues. The CDR3 bases are TGTGCCAGCAGCTGGACTAGCCGAGGGTACTACGAGCAGTACTTC. Translating gives CASSWTSRGYYEQYF. The full variable domain, completed using reference TRBV7-2 and TRBJ2-7, is GAGVSQSPSNKVTEKGKDVELRCDPISGHTALYWYRQSLGQGLEFLIYFQGNSAPDKSGLPSDRFSAERTGGSVSTLTIQRTQQEDSAVYLCASSWTSRGYYEQYFGPGTRLTVT.

J is TRBJ2-2 and V is TRBV7-2; 7 nucleotides agree with TRBD1. This CDR3 comprises 14 residues. J gave up 5 bases and V 6 bases, and 6 bases lay outside the gene matches. CDR1 is SGHTA, CDR2 FQGNSA, per germline. The CDR3 nucleotides are TGTGCCAGCAGGGATCAGGGGGTAACCGGGGAGCTGTTTTTT. It specifies CASRDQGVTGELFF.

The rearrangement links TRBV10-3 to TRBJ1-3; no definite D call. V lost 0 bases, J lost 0 bases, and 6 bases lay in between. CDR1 is ENHRY, CDR2 SYGVKD, per germline. The CDR3 is made up of 15 amino acids. The CDR3: CAISESSFSGNTIYF. CDR3 bases: TGTGCCATCAGTGAGTCGAGCTTCTCTGGAAACACCATATATTTT.

CDR3 protein: CASSLALGGANNEQFF. CDR3 nucleotide sequence: TGTGCCAGCAGTTTAGCCCTAGGGGGGGCTAACAATGAGCAGTTCTTC. J is TRBJ2-1 and V is TRBV28, with a tentative D call TRBD2 (7 bases). Trimming left V 2 bases short and J 5 bases short, with 16 bases between. There are 16 residues in the CDR3. CDR1 and CDR2 from the germline V gene are MDHEN and SYDVKM.

The V and J genes are TRBV4-1 and TRBJ1-1; D call uncertain. Trimming took 1 base from V and 6 from J, leaving 12 bases between them. Germline values: CDR1 MGHRA, CDR2 YSYEKL. There are 14 residues in the CDR3. This CDR3 reads CASSQVGSRAEAFF. The CDR3 DNA reads as TGCGCCAGCAGCCAAGTCGGTTCGAGGGCTGAAGCTTTCTTT.

The chain couples TRBV12-3 or TRBV12-4 to TRBJ1-2; D gene ambiguous. Trimming left V 7 bases short and J 8 bases short, with 14 bases between. CDR3 length: 12 amino acids. CDR3 sequence (DNA): TGTGCCAGCACCCGGGCCCCGGCCGGCTACACCTTC. Residues: CASTRAPAGYTF.

The chain recombines TRBV4-2 with TRBJ2-1, with D possibly matching TRBD2 (6 bases). Between the trimmed V and J ends, which lost 4 bases and 9 bases, there was a span of 19 bases. Germline V CDR1 and CDR2: LGHNA, YNFKEQ. This CDR3 has 15 residues. The CDR3 sequence: CASSPWSLASGEQFF. The CDR3 nucleotides read TGTGCCAGCAGCCCGTGGAGTCTAGCGAGTGGTGAGCAGTTCTTC.